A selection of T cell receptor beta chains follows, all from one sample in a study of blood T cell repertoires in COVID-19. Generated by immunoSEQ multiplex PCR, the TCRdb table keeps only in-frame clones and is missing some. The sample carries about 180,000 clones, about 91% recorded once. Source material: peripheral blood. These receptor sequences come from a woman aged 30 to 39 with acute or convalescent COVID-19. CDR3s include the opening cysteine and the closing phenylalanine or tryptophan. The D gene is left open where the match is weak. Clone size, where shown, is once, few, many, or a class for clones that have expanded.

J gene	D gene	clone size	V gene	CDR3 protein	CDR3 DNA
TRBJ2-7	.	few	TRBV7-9	CATQGGRLYEQYF	TGTGCCACACAGGGAGGGCGCCTCTACGAGCAGTACTTC
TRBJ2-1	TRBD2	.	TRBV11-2	CASSMQREGQFF	TGTGCCAGCAGCATGCAGCGGGAGGGCCAGTTCTTC
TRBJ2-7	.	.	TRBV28	CASSSGGYEQYF	.
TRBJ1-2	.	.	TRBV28	CASQTVNYGYTF	TGTGCCAGCCAGACAGTTAACTATGGCTACACCTTC
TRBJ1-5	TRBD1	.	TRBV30	CAWSGGTGNQPQHF	TGTGCCTGGAGTGGGGGGACAGGCAATCAGCCCCAGCATTTT
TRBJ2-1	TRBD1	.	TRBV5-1	CASSTTGETNNEQFF	TGCGCCAGCAGCACAACAGGGGAAACTAACAATGAGCAGTTCTTC
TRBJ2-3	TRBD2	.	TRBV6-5	CASATSGSTDTQYF	TGTGCCAGCGCGACTAGCGGGAGCACAGATACGCAGTATTTT
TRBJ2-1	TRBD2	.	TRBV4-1	CASSKNSGRARLEFF	TGCGCCAGCAGCAAAAATAGCGGGAGGGCAAGATTGGAGTTCTTC
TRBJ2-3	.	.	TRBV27	CASSKEWGLGDTQYF	TGTGCCAGCAGTAAAGAGTGGGGCTTGGGGGATACGCAGTATTTT
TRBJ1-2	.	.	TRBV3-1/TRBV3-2	CASSLTGSLYANYGYTF	TGTGCCAGCAGCCTTACAGGGAGTTTATATGCTAACTATGGCTACACCTTC
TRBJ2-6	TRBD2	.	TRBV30	CAWSRLAGTSGANVLTF	TGTGCCTGGAGTCGATTAGCGGGAACCTCTGGGGCCAACGTCCTGACTTTC
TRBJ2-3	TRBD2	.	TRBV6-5	CASSPSSGMVDTQYF	TGTGCCAGCAGTCCTTCTAGCGGGATGGTAGATACGCAGTATTTT
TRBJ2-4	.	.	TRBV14	CASSQPGLPNIQYF	TGTGCCAGCAGCCAACCGGGACTCCCGAACATTCAGTACTTC
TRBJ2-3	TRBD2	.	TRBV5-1	CASSLGTSGKDTQYF	TGCGCCAGCAGCCTTGGGACTAGCGGAAAAGATACGCAGTATTTT
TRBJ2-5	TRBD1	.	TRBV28	CASQGAPETQYF	TGTGCCAGTCAGGGGGCTCCAGAGACCCAGTACTTC
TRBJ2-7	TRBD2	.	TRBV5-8	CATRLAGGDVEQYF	TGTGCCACTAGACTAGCGGGAGGCGACGTCGAGCAGTACTTC
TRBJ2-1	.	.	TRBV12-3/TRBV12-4	CASSFELYNEQFF	TGTGCCAGCAGTTTCGAACTCTATAATGAGCAGTTCTTC
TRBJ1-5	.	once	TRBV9	CASSVTGHLNQPQHF	TGTGCCAGCAGCGTTACGGGACATCTGAATCAGCCCCAGCATTTT
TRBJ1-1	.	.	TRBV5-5	CASSIQGSIEAFF	TGTGCCAGCAGCATCCAGGGGTCTATTGAAGCTTTCTTT
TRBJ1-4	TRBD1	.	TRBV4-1	CASSQKTGEEKLFF	TGCGCCAGCAGCCAAAAGACAGGGGAGGAAAAACTGTTTTTT
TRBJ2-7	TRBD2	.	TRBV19	CASTRTSASYEQYF	TGTGCCAGTACCCGGACTAGCGCGTCCTACGAGCAGTACTTC
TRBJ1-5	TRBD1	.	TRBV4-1	CASSQEGTGGVYSNQPQHF	TGCGCCAGCAGCCAAGAGGGGACAGGGGGCGTTTATAGCAATCAGCCCCAGCATTTT
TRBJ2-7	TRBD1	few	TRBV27	CASRYRDRAFEQYF	TGTGCCAGCAGATACCGGGACAGGGCCTTCGAGCAGTACTTC
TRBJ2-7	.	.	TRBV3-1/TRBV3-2	CASSQGGSRAFGEQYF	TGTGCCAGCAGCCAAGGCGGTTCCAGGGCCTTTGGGGAGCAGTACTTC
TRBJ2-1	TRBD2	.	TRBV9	CASSPPGLGIEQFF	TGTGCCAGCAGCCCCCCGGGACTAGGAATCGAGCAGTTCTTC
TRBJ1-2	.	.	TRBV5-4	CASSLGQTLYYGYTF	TGTGCCAGCAGCCTCGGACAAACTCTCTACTATGGCTACACCTTC
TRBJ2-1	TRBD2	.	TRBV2	CASSTGLGDEQFF	TGTGCCAGCAGTACCGGACTAGGGGACGAGCAGTTCTTC
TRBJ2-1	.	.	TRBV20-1	CSASPNMLAFF	TGCAGCGCCTCCCCAAATATGCTGGCGTTCTTC
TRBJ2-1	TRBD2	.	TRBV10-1	CASKGLGHEQFF	TGCGCCAGCAAGGGACTAGGACATGAGCAGTTCTTC
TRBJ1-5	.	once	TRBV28	CASRLRDTGQPQHF	TGTGCCAGCCGACTCCGGGACACGGGTCAGCCCCAGCATTTT
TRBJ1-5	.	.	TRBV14	CASSQVTRGPQHF	TGTGCCAGCAGCCAAGTAACGCGTGGGCCCCAGCATTTT
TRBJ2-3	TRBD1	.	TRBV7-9	CASSRGGQSTDTQYF	TGTGCCAGCAGCCGAGGGGGCCAGAGCACAGATACGCAGTATTTT
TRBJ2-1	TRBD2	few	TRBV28	CASSLIGLGPREQFF	TGTGCCAGCAGTTTAATAGGACTAGGGCCCAGGGAGCAGTTCTTC
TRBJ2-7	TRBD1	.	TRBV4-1	CASSRGGDRVEQYF	TGCGCCAGCAGCAGAGGGGGAGACAGGGTCGAGCAGTACTTC
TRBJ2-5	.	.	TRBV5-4	CASSVEAGRGTQYF	TGTGCCAGCAGCGTTGAGGCAGGGCGGGGGACCCAGTACTTC
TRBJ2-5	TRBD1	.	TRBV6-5	CASSQTGVMTQYF	TGTGCCAGCAGTCAAACAGGGGTGATGACCCAGTACTTC
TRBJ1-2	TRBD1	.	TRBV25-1	CASSTKGAGYTF	TGTGCCAGCAGTACCAAGGGGGCAGGCTACACCTTC
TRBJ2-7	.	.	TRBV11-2	CASSSTGSYEQYF	TGTGCCAGCAGCTCGACAGGATCCTACGAGCAGTACTTC
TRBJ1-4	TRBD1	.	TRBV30	CAWSTGWTGGEKLFF	TGTGCCTGGAGTACGGGCTGGACAGGGGGCGAAAAACTGTTTTTT
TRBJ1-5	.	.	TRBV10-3	CAISGEGLSNQPQHF	TGTGCCATCAGTGGGGAGGGACTTAGCAATCAGCCCCAGCATTTT
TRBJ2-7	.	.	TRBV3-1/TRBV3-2	CASSKRVSDNYEQYF	TGTGCCAGCAGCAAAAGGGTTAGCGATAATTACGAGCAGTACTTC
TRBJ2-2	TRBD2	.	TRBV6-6	CASHPGLAGTGELFF	TGTGCCAGCCACCCAGGACTAGCGGGTACCGGGGAGCTGTTTTTT
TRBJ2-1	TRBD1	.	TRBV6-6	CASSYPGGPNEQFF	TGTGCCAGCAGTTACCCAGGGGGACCCAATGAGCAGTTCTTC
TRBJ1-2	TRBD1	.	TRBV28	CASGTGTGLDGEYGYTF	TGTGCCAGCGGAACCGGGACAGGGCTAGATGGGGAGTATGGCTACACCTTC
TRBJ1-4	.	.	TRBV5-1	CASSPGEVLNEKLFF	TGCGCCAGCAGCCCCGGAGAGGTTTTAAATGAAAAACTGTTTTTT
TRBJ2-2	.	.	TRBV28	CASSLLRRLFF	TGTGCCAGCAGTTTACTCAGGCGGCTGTTTTTT
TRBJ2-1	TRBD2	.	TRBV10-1	CASSSLAVNEQFF	TGCGCCAGCAGCTCACTAGCGGTGAATGAGCAGTTCTTC
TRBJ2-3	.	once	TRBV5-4	CASSLGGAPSTDTQYF	TGTGCCAGCAGCTTAGGAGGGGCTCCTAGCACAGATACGCAGTATTTT
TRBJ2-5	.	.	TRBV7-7	CASSLAGSSGETQYF	TGTGCTAGCAGCTTAGCCGGGTCCTCCGGAGAGACCCAGTACTTC
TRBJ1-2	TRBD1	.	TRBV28	CASRDRGHGYTF	TGTGCCAGCCGGGACAGGGGACACGGCTACACCTTC